This T cell receptor beta chain originates from a study of cytomegalovirus exposure and HLA in healthy donors. Overall study results and limits: Prior analysis indicated that the majority of TCR beta V segments exhibited productivity approximately 90% or approximately 30% of the time.

To note about this clone: Its antigen is not identified.

A multiplex PCR was run with 60 Vbeta primers and 13 Jbeta primers. Produced via immunoSEQ multiplex PCR; TCRdb's table is partial and in-frame only. Seen here are 100,000 to 150,000 clones, about 84% observed once, and the top ten hold about 1.2%. The receptor comes from a boy aged 5 to 17 in good health and CMV-seronegative. What was sequenced was PBMCs.

CDR3 loop: CASSPGGDSYEQYF. The CDR3 DNA follows: TGTGCCAGCAGCCCCGGCGGGGACTCCTACGAGCAGTACTTC. The chain employs TRBV5-5 and TRBJ2-7; tentative D call: TRBD2 (6 bases). Germline CDR1 and CDR2: SGHKS and YYEKEE (reference sequence). Trimming stripped 4 bases from V and 0 bases from J, with 11 bases between. The CDR3 contains 14 residues.